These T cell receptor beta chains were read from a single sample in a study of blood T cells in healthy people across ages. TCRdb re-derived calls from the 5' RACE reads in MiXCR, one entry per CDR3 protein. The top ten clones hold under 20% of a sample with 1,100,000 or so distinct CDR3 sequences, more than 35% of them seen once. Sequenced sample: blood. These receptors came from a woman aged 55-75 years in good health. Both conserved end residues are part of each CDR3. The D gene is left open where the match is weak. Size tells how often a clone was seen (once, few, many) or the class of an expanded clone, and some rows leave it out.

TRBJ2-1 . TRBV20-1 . CSAPFRAYNEQFF TGCAGTGCCCCATTCCGGGCATACAATGAGCAGTTCTTC
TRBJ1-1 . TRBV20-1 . CSARDLGRVPEAFF TGCAGTGCTAGAGATCTGGGGAGGGTCCCTGAAGCTTTCTTT
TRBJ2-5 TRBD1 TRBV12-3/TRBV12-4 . CASSFRQGSTQYF TGTGCCAGCAGTTTCCGACAGGGGTCCACCCAGTACTTC
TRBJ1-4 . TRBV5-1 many CASSSSTGTPEKLFF TGCGCCAGCAGCTCAAGCACCGGGACACCGGAAAAACTGTTTTTT
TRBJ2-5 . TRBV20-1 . CSARHHGGGRETQYF TGCAGTGCTAGACACCATGGCGGAGGGCGAGAGACCCAGTACTTC
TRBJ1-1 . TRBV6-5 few CASSYRTRGRPVEAFF TGTGCCAGCAGTTACAGAACCAGGGGACGACCGGTGGAAGCTTTCTTT
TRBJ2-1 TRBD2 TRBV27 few CASSLYPGAGGRNEQFF TGTGCCAGCAGTTTATACCCCGGCGCGGGAGGTAGGAATGAGCAGTTCTTC
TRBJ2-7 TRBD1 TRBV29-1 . CSVDPEQGANEQYF TGCAGCGTGGATCCCGAACAGGGGGCCAACGAGCAGTACTTC
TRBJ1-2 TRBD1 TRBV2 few CATVQGAFSVDGYTF TGTGCCACCGTACAGGGGGCGTTTTCAGTCGATGGCTACACCTTC
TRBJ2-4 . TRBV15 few CATSRDLVEAKNIQYF TGTGCCACCAGCAGAGACTTGGTAGAAGCCAAAAACATTCAGTACTTC
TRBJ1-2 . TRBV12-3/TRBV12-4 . CASSAARGRDDGYTF TGTGCCAGCAGTGCCGCTCGAGGGAGGGACGATGGCTACACCTTC
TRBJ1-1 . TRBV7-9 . CASSLVGPEAFF TGTGCCAGCAGCTTAGTGGGCCCGGAAGCTTTCTTT
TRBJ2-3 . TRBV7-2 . CASSDRGPTDTQYF TGTGCCAGCAGCGACCGGGGTCCCACAGATACGCAGTATTTT
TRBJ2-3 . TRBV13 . CASSWSGLDSTDTQYF TGTGCCAGCAGCTGGAGCGGACTCGACAGCACAGATACGCAGTATTTT
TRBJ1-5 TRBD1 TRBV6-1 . CASSPTGGRNQPQHF TGTGCCAGCAGTCCCACAGGGGGGAGAAATCAGCCCCAGCATTTT
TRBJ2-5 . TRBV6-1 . CASSENRPRDGGETQYF TGTGCCAGCAGTGAAAATAGACCAAGGGACGGTGGAGAGACCCAGTACTTC
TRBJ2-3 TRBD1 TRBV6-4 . CASSHRGQGYTDTQYF TGTGCCAGCAGTCACAGGGGACAGGGATACACAGATACGCAGTATTTT
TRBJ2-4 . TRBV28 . CASRATIHRSRWDKNIQYF TGTGCCAGCAGAGCGACGATACACCGTTCCAGGTGGGACAAAAACATTCAGTACTTC
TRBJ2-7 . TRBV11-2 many CASSHHRTYEQYF TGTGCCAGCAGCCACCATAGGACCTACGAGCAGTACTTC
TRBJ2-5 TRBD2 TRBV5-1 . CASNLGGAGVETQYF TGCGCCAGCAACCTGGGGGGAGCGGGAGTTGAGACCCAGTACTTC
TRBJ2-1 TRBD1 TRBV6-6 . CASAIGTGRLNEQFF TGTGCCAGCGCCATCGGGACAGGGAGGCTCAATGAGCAGTTCTTC
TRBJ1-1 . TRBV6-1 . CASEPVLGDNTEAFF TGTGCCAGCGAACCCGTTCTTGGGGATAACACTGAAGCTTTCTTT
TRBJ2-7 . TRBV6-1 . CASNQGPRSYEQYF TGTGCCAGCAATCAGGGCCCAAGGTCCTACGAGCAGTACTTC
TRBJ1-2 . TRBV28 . CASMVGDYGYTF TGTGCCAGCATGGTCGGTGACTATGGCTACACCTTC
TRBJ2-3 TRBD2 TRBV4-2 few CASSPLAGGGTDTQYF TGTGCCAGCAGCCCCTTAGCGGGAGGAGGCACAGATACGCAGTATTTT
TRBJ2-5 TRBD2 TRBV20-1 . CSCEGSGRRYETQYF TGCAGTTGTGAAGGGAGCGGGAGGAGGTACGAGACCCAGTACTTC
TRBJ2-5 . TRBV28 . CASSFEQTQYF TGTGCCAGCAGTTTTGAACAGACCCAGTACTTC
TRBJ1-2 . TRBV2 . CASSVSQIYGYTF TGTGCCAGCAGTGTATCCCAGATCTATGGCTACACCTTC
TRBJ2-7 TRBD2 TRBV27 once CASSPLKREGSYEQYF TGTGCCAGCAGTCCCCTGAAGCGGGAGGGCTCCTACGAGCAGTACTTC
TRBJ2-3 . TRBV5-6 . CASSLPAGPTQYF TGTGCCAGCAGCTTGCCGGCGGGCCCGACGCAGTATTTT
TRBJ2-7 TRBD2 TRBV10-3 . CAISESTTSGRYEQYF TGTGCCATCAGTGAGTCGACGACTAGCGGAAGATACGAGCAGTACTTC
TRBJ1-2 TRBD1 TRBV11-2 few CASSLGRGRLPDGYTF TGTGCCAGCAGCCTGGGGAGGGGGCGCCTCCCGGATGGCTACACCTTC
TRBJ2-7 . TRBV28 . CASNSGAYEQYF TGTGCCAGCAATAGTGGCGCCTACGAGCAGTACTTC
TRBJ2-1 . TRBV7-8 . CASSLAEVSASFYNEQFF TGTGCCAGCAGCTTAGCGGAGGTGTCTGCCTCCTTTTACAATGAGCAGTTCTTC
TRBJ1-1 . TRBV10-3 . CAINDFKGRATGAFF TGTGCCATAAACGATTTTAAGGGGAGGGCAACTGGAGCTTTCTTT
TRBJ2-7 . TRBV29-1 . CSVEWQGFDEQYF TGCAGCGTTGAATGGCAGGGGTTCGACGAGCAGTACTTC
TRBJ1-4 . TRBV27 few CASSLSGRGRGEKLFF TGTGCCAGCAGTTTATCGGGCAGGGGTCGCGGTGAAAAACTGTTTTTT
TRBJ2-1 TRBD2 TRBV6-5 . CASSFGGGPSDEQFF TGTGCCAGCAGTTTTGGGGGAGGGCCCAGCGATGAGCAGTTCTTC
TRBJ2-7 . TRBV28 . CASSPSRGSHEQYF TGTGCCAGCAGCCCCTCTCGAGGATCCCACGAGCAGTACTTC
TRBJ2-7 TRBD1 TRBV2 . CASSDHRGSNEQYF TGTGCCAGCAGTGATCACAGGGGGTCCAACGAGCAGTACTTC
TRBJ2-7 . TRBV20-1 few CSARNTGTYYEQYF TGCAGTGCTAGAAACACCGGGACCTACTACGAGCAGTACTTC
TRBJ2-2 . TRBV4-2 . CASSLSGEGAGELFF TGTGCCAGCAGCTTAAGCGGGGAGGGGGCCGGGGAGCTGTTTTTT
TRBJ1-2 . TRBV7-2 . CASSSLAGRGYTF TGTGCCAGCAGCTCATTAGCCGGACGGGGCTACACCTTC
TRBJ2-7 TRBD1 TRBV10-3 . CAIKGTGLNEQYF TGTGCCATCAAGGGGACAGGTCTGAACGAGCAGTACTTC
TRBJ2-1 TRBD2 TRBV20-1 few CSASLAGLFNEQFF TGCAGTGCTAGCCTAGCGGGGCTTTTTAATGAGCAGTTCTTC
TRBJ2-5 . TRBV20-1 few CSATPGRRYQETQYF TGCAGTGCCACCCCGGGCAGGAGGTACCAAGAGACCCAGTACTTC
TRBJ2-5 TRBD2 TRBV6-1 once CASSEIPGGRETQYF TGTGCCAGCAGTGAAATTCCCGGCGGGAGGGAGACCCAGTACTTC
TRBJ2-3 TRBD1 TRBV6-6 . CASSYEIGGQGTDTQYF TGTGCCAGCAGTTACGAAATCGGCGGACAGGGCACAGATACGCAGTATTTT
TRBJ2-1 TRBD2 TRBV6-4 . CASSAGTSGRGEQFF TGTGCCAGCAGCGCCGGGACTAGCGGGAGGGGTGAGCAGTTCTTC
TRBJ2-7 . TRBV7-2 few CASSRRIGSLSYEQYF TGTGCCAGCAGCAGGAGGATCGGGTCCCTCTCCTACGAGCAGTACTTC
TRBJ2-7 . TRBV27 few CASSLWGGQGSSYEQYF TGTGCCAGCAGTTTATGGGGGGGGCAGGGAAGCTCCTACGAGCAGTACTTC
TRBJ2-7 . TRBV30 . CAWSGQGAYEQYF TGTGCCTGGAGTGGTCAAGGGGCCTACGAGCAGTACTTC
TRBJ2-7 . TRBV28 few CASSGGGKSSYEQYF TGTGCCAGCAGTGGGGGAGGCAAAAGCTCCTACGAGCAGTACTTC